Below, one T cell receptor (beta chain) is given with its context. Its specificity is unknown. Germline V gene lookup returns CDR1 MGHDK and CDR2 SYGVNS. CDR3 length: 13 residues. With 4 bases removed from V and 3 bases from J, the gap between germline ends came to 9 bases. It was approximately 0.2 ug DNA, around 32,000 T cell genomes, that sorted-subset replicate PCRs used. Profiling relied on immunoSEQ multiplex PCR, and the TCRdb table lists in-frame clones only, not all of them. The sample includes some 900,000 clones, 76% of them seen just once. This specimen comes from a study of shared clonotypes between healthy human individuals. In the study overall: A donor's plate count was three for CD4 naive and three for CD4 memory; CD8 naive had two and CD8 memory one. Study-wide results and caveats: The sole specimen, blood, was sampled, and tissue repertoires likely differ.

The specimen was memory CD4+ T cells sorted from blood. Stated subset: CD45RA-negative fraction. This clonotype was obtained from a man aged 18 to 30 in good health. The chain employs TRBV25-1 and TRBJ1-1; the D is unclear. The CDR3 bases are TGTGCCAGCAGTGGTCCGTTGGACACTGAAGCTTTCTTT. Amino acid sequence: CASSGPLDTEAFF.